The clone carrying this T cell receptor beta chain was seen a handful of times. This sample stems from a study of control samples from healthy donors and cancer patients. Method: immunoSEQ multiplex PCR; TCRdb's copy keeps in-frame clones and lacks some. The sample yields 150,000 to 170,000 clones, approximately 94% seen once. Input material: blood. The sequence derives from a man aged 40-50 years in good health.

CDR3 sequence reads: CASSVGDRAYNEQFF. The CDR3 coding sequence is TGTGCCAGCAGCGTAGGAGACAGGGCCTACAATGAGCAGTTCTTC. The gene calls are TRBV5-6 and TRBJ2-1; TRBD1 agrees at 7 bases. Germline V gene sequence: CDR1 SGHDT, CDR2 YYEEEE. V lost 4 bases and J lost 2; bases outside the gene matches: 6. This CDR3 comprises 15 residues.